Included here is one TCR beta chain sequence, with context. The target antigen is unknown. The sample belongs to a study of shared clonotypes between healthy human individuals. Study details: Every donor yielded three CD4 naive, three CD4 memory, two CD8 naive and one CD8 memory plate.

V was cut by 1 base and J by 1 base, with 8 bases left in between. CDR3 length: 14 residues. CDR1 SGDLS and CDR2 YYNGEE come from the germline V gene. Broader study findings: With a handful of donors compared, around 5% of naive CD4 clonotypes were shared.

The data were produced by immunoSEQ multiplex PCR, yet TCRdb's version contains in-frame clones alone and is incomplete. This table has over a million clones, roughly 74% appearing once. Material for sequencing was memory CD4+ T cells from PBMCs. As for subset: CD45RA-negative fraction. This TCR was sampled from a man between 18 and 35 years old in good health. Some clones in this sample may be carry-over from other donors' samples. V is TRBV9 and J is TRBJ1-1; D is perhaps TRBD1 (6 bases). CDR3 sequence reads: CASSVLDRNTEAFF. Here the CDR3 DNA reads TGTGCCAGCAGCGTATTGGACAGGAACACTGAAGCTTTCTTT.